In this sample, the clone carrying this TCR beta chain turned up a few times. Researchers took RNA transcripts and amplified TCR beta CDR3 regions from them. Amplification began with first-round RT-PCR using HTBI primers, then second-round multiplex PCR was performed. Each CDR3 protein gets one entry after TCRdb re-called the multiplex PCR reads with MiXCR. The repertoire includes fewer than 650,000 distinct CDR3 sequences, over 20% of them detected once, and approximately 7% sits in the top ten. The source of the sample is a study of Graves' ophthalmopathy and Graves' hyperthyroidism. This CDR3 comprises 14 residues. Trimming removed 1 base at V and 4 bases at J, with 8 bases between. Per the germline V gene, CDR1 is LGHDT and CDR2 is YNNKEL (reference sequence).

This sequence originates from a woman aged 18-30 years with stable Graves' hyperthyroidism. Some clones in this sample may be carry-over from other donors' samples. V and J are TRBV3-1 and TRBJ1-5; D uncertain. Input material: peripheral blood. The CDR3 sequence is CASSQGVANQPQHF. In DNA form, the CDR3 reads TGTGCCAGCAGCCAAGGGGTCGCTAATCAGCCCCAGCATTTT.